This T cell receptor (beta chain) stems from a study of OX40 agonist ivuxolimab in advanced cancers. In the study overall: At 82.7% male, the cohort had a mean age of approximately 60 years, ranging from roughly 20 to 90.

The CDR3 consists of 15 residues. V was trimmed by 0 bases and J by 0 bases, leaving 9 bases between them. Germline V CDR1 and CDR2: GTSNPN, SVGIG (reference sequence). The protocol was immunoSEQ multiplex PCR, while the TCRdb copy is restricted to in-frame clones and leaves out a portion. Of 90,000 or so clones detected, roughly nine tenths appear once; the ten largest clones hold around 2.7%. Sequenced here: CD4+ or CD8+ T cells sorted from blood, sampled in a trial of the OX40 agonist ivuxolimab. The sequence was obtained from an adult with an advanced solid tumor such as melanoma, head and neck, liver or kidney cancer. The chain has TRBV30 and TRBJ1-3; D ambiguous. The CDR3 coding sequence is TGTGCCTGGAGTGTATCCCCTGACTCTGGAAACACCATATATTTT. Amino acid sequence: CAWSVSPDSGNTIYF. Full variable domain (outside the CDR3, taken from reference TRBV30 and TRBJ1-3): SQTIHQWPATLVQPVGSPLSLECTVEGTSNPNLYWYRQAAGRGLQLLFYSVGIGQISSEVPQNLSASRPQDRQFILSSKKLLLSDSGFYLCAWSVSPDSGNTIYFGEGSWLTVV.